These T cell receptor beta chains were read from a single sample in a study of blood T cell repertoires in COVID-19. Clones were read by immunoSEQ multiplex PCR, and TCRdb kept only the in-frame ones, dropping some. Altogether approximately 70,000 clones are present, roughly 86% being singletons, with the ten largest covering around 13%. Sequencing input: peripheral blood. The receptor source for this set is an older woman with acute or convalescent COVID-19. The conserved cysteine and the conserved F or W are not part of the CDR3 here. The D gene is left open where the match is weak. Rows give clone size only sometimes, using once, few, many, or a class for an expanded clone.

clone_size | j_call | d_call | v_call | cdr3_aa
- | TRBJ2-7 | TRBD1 | TRBV6-5 | ASRLIPGQGSEQY
- | TRBJ2-6 | - | TRBV6-5 | ASATEASGANVLT
- | TRBJ2-7 | TRBD1 | TRBV14 | ASGRQGPYEQY
- | TRBJ1-1 | - | TRBV24-1 | ATSRGGDTEAF
- | TRBJ2-3 | - | TRBV5-6 | ASSLWGVGTDTQY
- | TRBJ2-2 | TRBD2 | TRBV7-6 | ASSPQLAGYTGELF
- | TRBJ2-5 | TRBD1 | TRBV5-1 | ASGITGQQETQY
- | TRBJ2-2 | TRBD1 | TRBV7-9 | ASKPPTGTGSSGELF
- | TRBJ2-1 | TRBD2 | TRBV5-1 | ASSLAGELAEPF
- | TRBJ2-3 | - | TRBV27 | ASSLWGADTQY
- | TRBJ1-1 | - | TRBV18 | ASSPTVNTEAF
- | TRBJ1-4 | TRBD1 | TRBV30 | AWSVRDRGGEKLF
few | TRBJ2-5 | - | TRBV15 | ATSRAGLGEQETQY
- | TRBJ1-1 | - | TRBV5-6 | ASSYLGGPNTEAF
- | TRBJ2-5 | TRBD2 | TRBV20-1 | SASQTSGVAFEETQY
few | TRBJ1-6 | - | TRBV15 | ATSRSAGLDSPLH
- | TRBJ2-5 | - | TRBV6-5 | ASSGFRPRGTQY
- | TRBJ2-3 | - | TRBV6-4 | ASSRQGISTDTQY
once | TRBJ1-3 | - | TRBV30 | AGTQGTGNTIY
- | TRBJ2-3 | TRBD2 | TRBV7-9 | ASSSRLAGVVTQY
- | TRBJ2-7 | TRBD1 | TRBV5-6 | ASSLRDRAYEQY
- | TRBJ1-6 | - | TRBV3-1/TRBV3-2 | ASSSRTGTPLH
- | TRBJ1-2 | TRBD1 | TRBV3-1/TRBV3-2 | ASSQDRGIGYT
- | TRBJ2-2 | - | TRBV20-1 | SASTRANTGELF
once | TRBJ1-2 | - | TRBV12-5 | ASGLGSRAYGYT
- | TRBJ2-1 | - | TRBV25-1 | ASSDGRNYNEQF
- | TRBJ1-1 | - | TRBV19 | ASKARENTEAF
- | TRBJ2-5 | TRBD2 | TRBV6-5 | ASSRTSPQETQY
few | TRBJ1-5 | TRBD1 | TRBV2 | ASSPRGTGWASNQPQH